This T cell receptor (beta chain) is drawn from a study of beta chain features in type 1 diabetes. Details on this clone: Its specificity is not known.

Broader study findings: When Type 1 diabetes patients were examined, their TCRB CDR3s proved moderately but significantly shorter in all four CD4+ subsets.

As every portion of the isolated RNA was reverse transcribed, the sequencing read expressed TCRB transcripts. Using immunoSEQ multiplex PCR, the repertoire was profiled, and TCRdb retains in-frame clones only, with some absent. The repertoire holds around 41,000 clones, about 68% seen once, with approximately 1.6% in the top ten. This CDR3 region has 16 residues. CDR1 and CDR2 from the germline V gene are LGHNA and YSLEER. V trimming: 2 bases; J trimming: 2 bases; junction bases outside the gene matches: 6. The chain employs TRBV4-3 and TRBJ2-3; 8 nucleotides match TRBD2. Specimen: Tregs from blood. The receptor was derived from a man aged 25 to 40 with type 1 diabetes. Some clones in this sample may be carry-over from other donors' samples. CDR3 in amino acids: CASSQLSGGHTDTQYF. In DNA form, the CDR3 reads TGCGCCAGCAGCCAATTGAGCGGGGGACACACAGATACGCAGTATTTT.